The 13 T cell receptor beta chains presented below share a single source sample, sequenced in a study of T cells after posttransplantation cyclophosphamide. Clones were sequenced by immunoSEQ multiplex PCR, and TCRdb holds only the in-frame ones, with some missing. The sample has about 3,700 clones, 70% to 75% seen once; the top ten hold roughly three fifths. Controls had myeloablative marrow grafts with methotrexate and calcineurin inhibitor, sampled at 1 year. The material sequenced was PBMCs, taken after allogeneic stem cell transplant with calcineurin inhibitor and methotrexate. Receptors originate from a female patient aged 50-59 years who received an allogeneic stem cell transplant from an unrelated donor, was CMV-positive, and had acute and chronic GVHD. A share of the T cells may be of graft donor origin.

This clone was seen a handful of times. A read error is the likely source, as a far larger clone sits one nucleotide away. This sequence joins TRBV4-2 and TRBJ1-1; D is perhaps TRBD1 (6 bases). This CDR3 is 17 amino acids long. V lost 0 bases and J lost 1, with 15 bases in between. The germline gives CDR1 LGHNA, CDR2 YNFKEQ. This CDR3 reads CASSQDFSTGSNTEAFF. As DNA, the CDR3 is TGTGCCAGCAGCCAAGATTTTTCAACAGGGTCGAACACTGAAGCTTTCTTT.

V is TRBV27 and J is TRBJ1-2; 7 bases are a match to TRBD1. The germline V gene has CDR1 MNHEY and CDR2 SMNVEV (reference sequence). V gave up 6 bases and J gave up 7 bases; unmatched junction bases: 11. The CDR3 spans 14 residues. Here the CDR3 reads CASSLQDRTPGYTF. In DNA form, the CDR3 reads TGTGCCAGCAGCCTCCAGGACAGGACTCCTGGCTACACCTTC.

The chain recombines TRBV23-1 with TRBJ2-4; 7 positions agree with TRBD2. TRBV23-1 is filed as an ORF, its function uncertain. V shed 8 bases, J shed 6 bases, and the junction held 19 bases outside the gene matches. This CDR3 has 17 amino acids. CDR3 protein: CASPSWGGPRVLNIQYF. The CDR3 DNA follows: TGCGCCAGCCCGTCTTGGGGAGGGCCGAGGGTTCTAAACATTCAGTACTTC.

This chain uses TRBV21-1 with TRBJ1-2; no check of the table's D call, TRBD1, against the DNA was made. TRBV21-1 is deemed a pseudogene. CDR3 length equals 15 residues. Written as DNA, the CDR3 is TGTGCCAGCAGCTCCCGGACAGGGTGGAACTATGGCTACACCTTC. Translation: CASSSRTGWNYGYTF.

This clone was found a few times. V usage is TRBV19 and J usage is TRBJ1-1, with D possibly being TRBD1 (6 bases). This CDR3 comprises 13 residues. Trimming took 5 bases from V and 3 from J, leaving 10 bases between them. CDR1 is LNHDA and CDR2 is SQIVND in the germline V gene (reference sequence). The CDR3 region is CASSGDKYTEAFF. Here the CDR3 DNA reads TGTGCCAGTAGTGGGGACAAATACACTGAAGCTTTCTTT.

Judged by abundance, this clone is medium-sized (0.01 to 0.1%). Other DNA sequences in the same sample also yield this CDR3. This chain uses TRBV28 with TRBJ2-1; TRBD2 might be the D (6 bases). Germline values: CDR1 MDHEN, CDR2 SYDVKM. V was cut by 4 bases and J by 4 bases, with 11 bases left in between. The CDR3 length is 14 residues. The CDR3 region is CASSSSGTYNEQFF. Written as DNA, the CDR3 is TGTGCCAGCAGTTCGTCCGGGACTTACAATGAGCAGTTCTTC. The full variable domain, its missing parts supplied by reference TRBV28 and TRBJ2-1, is DVKVTQSSRYLVKRTGEKVFLECVQDMDHENMFWYRQDPGLGLRLIYFSYDVKMKEKGDIPEGYSVSREKKERFSLILESASTNQTSMYLCASSSSGTYNEQFFGPGTRLTVL.

The chain uses TRBV6-5 and TRBJ2-5; the match to TRBD1 covers 10 bases. Germline CDR1 MNHEY, CDR2 SVGAGI. The CDR3 spans 16 residues. With 2 bases clipped from V and 2 bases from J, the junction kept 5 bases outside the gene matches. CDR3 sequence: CASSYVRTGGQETQYF. The CDR3 DNA sequence: TGTGCCAGCAGTTACGTCCGGACAGGGGGGCAAGAGACCCAGTACTTC.

V gene TRBV30 combines with J gene TRBJ1-6; tentatively, D is TRBD1 (6 bases). This CDR3 comprises 16 residues. Germline values: CDR1 GTSNPN, CDR2 SVGIG (reference sequence). V lost 2 bases, J lost 10 bases, and 21 bases lay in between. The CDR3 nucleotides read TGTGCCTGGAGTCCAGCCAGGGTCAGGGGCGGATCACCCCTCCACTTT. It encodes CAWSPARVRGGSPLHF.

The chain is built from TRBV28 and TRBJ2-3; 9 bases match TRBD1. Per germline, CDR1 MDHEN and CDR2 SYDVKM. This CDR3 is built from 17 residues. Trimming at V came to 5 bases and at J to 0 bases, leaving 9 bases not matched to a gene. The CDR3 DNA sequence: TGTGCCAGCAGTCCGGGACAGGGAGCATCTAGCACAGATACGCAGTATTTT. It yields the protein CASSPGQGASSTDTQYF.

This clone came up once. The chain carries TRBV6-5 and TRBJ1-4; the D is unclear. V was shortened by 5 bases and J by 12 bases, with 13 bases between the two germline ends. CDR3 length: 12 residues. CDR1 and CDR2 from the germline V gene are MNHEY and SVGAGI. The CDR3 coding sequence is TGTGCCAGCAGTGAAGCTGGCAGGCAACTGTTTTTT. It is translated as CASSEAGRQLFF.

The V call is TRBV6-1, the J call TRBJ1-2; TRBD1 might be the D (6 bases). From germline, CDR1 is MNHNS and CDR2 SASEGT. CDR3 length: 11 residues. Trimming cost V 10 bases and J 3 bases, with 9 bases left between them. The CDR3 DNA follows: TGTGCCACCGAGGGGGACTATGGCTACACCTTC. This translates into CATEGDYGYTF.

J is TRBJ1-4 and V is TRBV2, with a weak D call TRBD1 (5 bases). V dropped 5 bases and J dropped 8 bases, with 18 bases sitting between them. The CDR3 has 15 amino acids. Germline loops: CDR1 SNHLY, CDR2 FYNNEI. The CDR3 sequence: CASSPQGRVGEKLFF. The CDR3 DNA follows: TGTGCCAGCAGTCCCCAGGGAAGAGTCGGGGAAAAACTGTTTTTT.

The chain joins TRBV5-1 to TRBJ2-7; 7 bases align to TRBD2. The V gene's germline CDR1 is SGHRS and CDR2 YFSETQ. This CDR3 spans 14 amino acids. Trimming at V came to 3 bases and at J to 0 bases, leaving 3 bases not matched to a gene. The CDR3 reads CASSSGGNSYEQYF. CDR3 sequence (DNA): TGCGCCAGCAGCTCGGGGGGAAACTCCTACGAGCAGTACTTC.